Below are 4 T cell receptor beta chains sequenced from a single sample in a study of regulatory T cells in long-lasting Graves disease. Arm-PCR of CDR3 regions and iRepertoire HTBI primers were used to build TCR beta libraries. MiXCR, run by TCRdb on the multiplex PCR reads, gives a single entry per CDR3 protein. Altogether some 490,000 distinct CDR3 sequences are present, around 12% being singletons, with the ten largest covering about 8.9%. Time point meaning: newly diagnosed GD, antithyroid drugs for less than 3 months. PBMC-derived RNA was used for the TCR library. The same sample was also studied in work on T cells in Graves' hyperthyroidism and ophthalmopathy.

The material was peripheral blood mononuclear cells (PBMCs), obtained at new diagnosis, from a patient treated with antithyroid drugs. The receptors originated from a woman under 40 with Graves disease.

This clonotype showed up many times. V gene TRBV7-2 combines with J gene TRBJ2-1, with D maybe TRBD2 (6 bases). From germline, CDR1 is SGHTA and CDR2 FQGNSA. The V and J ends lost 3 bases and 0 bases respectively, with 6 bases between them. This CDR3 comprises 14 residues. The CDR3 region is CASSLGGSYNEQFF. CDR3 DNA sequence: TGTGCCAGCAGCTTGGGGGGCTCCTACAATGAGCAGTTCTTC.

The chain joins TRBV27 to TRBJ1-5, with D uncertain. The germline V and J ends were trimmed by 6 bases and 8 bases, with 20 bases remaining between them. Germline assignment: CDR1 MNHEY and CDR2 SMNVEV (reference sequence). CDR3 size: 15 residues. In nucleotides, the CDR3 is TGTGCCAGCAGCCCAAGAGGAGGAGTTGCGGAGCCCCAGCATTTT. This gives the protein CASSPRGGVAEPQHF.

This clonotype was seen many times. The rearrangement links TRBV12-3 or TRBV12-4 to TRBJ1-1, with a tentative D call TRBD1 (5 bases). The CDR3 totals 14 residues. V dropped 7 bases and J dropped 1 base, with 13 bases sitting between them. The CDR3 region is CASKLFGGNTEAFF. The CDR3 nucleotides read TGTGCCAGCAAATTATTTGGGGGGAACACTGAAGCTTTCTTT.

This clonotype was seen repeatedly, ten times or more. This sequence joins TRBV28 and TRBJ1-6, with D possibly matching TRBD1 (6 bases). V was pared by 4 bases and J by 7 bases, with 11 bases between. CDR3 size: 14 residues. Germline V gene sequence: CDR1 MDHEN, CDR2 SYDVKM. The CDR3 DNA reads TGTGCCAGCAGTTCATCAGGGGTGAATTCACCCCTCCACTTT. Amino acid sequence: CASSSSGVNSPLHF. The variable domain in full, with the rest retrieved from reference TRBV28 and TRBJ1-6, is DVKVTQSSRYLVKRTGEKVFLECVQDMDHENMFWYRQDPGLGLRLIYFSYDVKMKEKGDIPEGYSVSREKKERFSLILESASTNQTSMYLCASSSSGVNSPLHFGNGTRLTVT.